The 13 T cell receptor beta chains below come from one sample, sequenced in a study of blood T cell repertoires in COVID-19. Sequencing used immunoSEQ multiplex PCR; TCRdb keeps in-frame clones, though not all of them. Of about 82,000 clones in the sample, just under 85% were seen once. Sequencing was performed on peripheral blood. The receptors shown here come from a man older than 75 with active or convalescent COVID-19.

The chain is built from TRBV14 and TRBJ2-1; 8 positions agree with TRBD2. Per the germline V gene, CDR1 is SGHDN and CDR2 is FVKESK. V gave up 4 bases and J gave up 5 bases; unmatched junction bases: 16. This CDR3 spans 18 amino acids. CDR3 coding DNA: TGTGCCAGCAGCCCACGTACCACAAGCGGGAGTTGGAACAATGAGCAGTTCTTC. Its protein is CASSPRTTSGSWNNEQFF.

The chain joins TRBV10-1 to TRBJ1-5; TRBD1 matches at 9 bases. Germline trimming cut 4 bases from V and 7 bases from J; bases unmatched to any gene: 5. Per germline, CDR1 WNHNN and CDR2 SYGVQD (reference sequence). The length of the CDR3 is 14 residues. CDR3 in amino acids: CASSGTGGGQPQHF. The CDR3 DNA reads as TGCGCCAGCAGTGGAACAGGGGGCGGCCAGCCCCAGCATTTT.

The V and J genes are TRBV9 and TRBJ2-1; 9 nucleotides agree with TRBD1. Per germline, CDR1 SGDLS and CDR2 YYNGEE. V was clipped by 4 bases and J by 12 bases; unmatched bases: 17. This CDR3 has 16 residues. The CDR3 sequence is CASSPRRDRDVWGQFF. The CDR3 DNA reads TGTGCCAGCAGCCCGAGACGGGACAGGGATGTCTGGGGGCAGTTCTTC.

The chain employs TRBV5-5 and TRBJ1-5; 9 nucleotides line up with TRBD1. CDR3 size: 15 residues. The J segment lost 4 bases and the V segment lost 4 bases, leaving 6 bases of the junction unmatched. Germline V gene lookup returns CDR1 SGHKS and CDR2 YYEKEE (reference sequence). CDR3 sequence reads: CASSPTGGENQPQHF. The CDR3 DNA follows: TGTGCCAGCAGCCCAACAGGGGGCGAAAATCAGCCCCAGCATTTT.

This chain uses TRBV24-1 with TRBJ2-2; 10 nucleotides agree with TRBD2. After removal of 7 bases from V and 9 bases from J, the junction contained 7 bases not matched to a gene. The CDR3 is 14 residues long. Germline V gene data show CDR1 as KGHDR and CDR2 as SFDVKD. The CDR3 DNA is TGTGCCACCAGCCTAGCGGGAGTTGGTAGGGAGCTGTTTTTT. Its translation is CATSLAGVGRELFF.

The rearrangement joins TRBV11-3 to TRBJ2-3, with 12 bases that match TRBD2. Germline loops: CDR1 SGHNT, CDR2 YENEEA. CDR3 size: 14 residues. The trim removed 4 bases at V and 7 bases at J, leaving 3 bases unmatched. DNA of the CDR3: TGTGCCAGCAGCTCGACTAGCGGGGGTAATACGCAGTATTTT. It encodes CASSSTSGGNTQYF. The full variable domain, its missing parts supplied by reference TRBV11-3 and TRBJ2-3, is EAGVVQSPRYKIIEKKQPVAFWCNPISGHNTLYWYLQNLGQGPELLIRYENEEAVDDSQLPKDRFSAERLKGVDSTLKIQPAELGDSAVYLCASSSTSGGNTQYFGPGTRLTVL.

The chain carries TRBV4-1 and TRBJ1-4; TRBD1 agrees at 7 bases. The CDR3 spans 15 residues. Germline V lookup: CDR1 MGHRA, CDR2 YSYEKL. Unmatched junction bases numbered 5, after V lost 3 bases and J lost 4 bases. In DNA form, the CDR3 reads TGCGCCAGCAGCCACCGGGACAGTCTTAATGAAAAACTGTTTTTT. As protein: CASSHRDSLNEKLFF.

The gene calls are TRBV27 and TRBJ1-1; 10 bases are a match to TRBD1. The CDR3 is 17 residues long. The ends lost 4 bases at V and 2 bases at J; junction bases unmatched: 10. In germline, CDR1 is MNHEY, CDR2 SMNVEV (reference sequence). The CDR3 spells CASSSYSPTGGNTEAFF. In DNA, the CDR3 is TGTGCCAGCAGTTCCTACTCACCGACAGGGGGCAACACTGAAGCTTTCTTT.

The rearrangement uses TRBV7-2 and TRBJ1-4; 7 positions agree with TRBD1. Germline CDR1 SGHTA, CDR2 FQGNSA. V was pared by 5 bases and J by 8 bases, with 5 bases of the junction left unmatched. The CDR3 extends over 13 amino acids. CDR3 DNA sequence: TGTGCCAGCAGCCTGGACAGGAGCGAAAAACTGTTTTTT. Translation gives CASSLDRSEKLFF.

J is TRBJ1-1 and V is TRBV6-5, with a tentative D call TRBD1 (5 bases). V was pared by 6 bases and J by 3 bases, with 11 bases between. This CDR3 contains 13 residues. Germline CDR1 MNHEY, CDR2 SVGAGI. The CDR3 DNA is TGTGCCAGCAGCCCGACAGTGTACACTGAAGCTTTCTTT. The encoded protein is CASSPTVYTEAFF.

This chain uses TRBV15 with TRBJ2-5, with 9 bases that match TRBD1. The CDR3 length is 15 residues. The V and J ends lost 4 bases and 4 bases, in that order; junction bases with no gene match: 7. CDR1 LNHNV and CDR2 YYDKDF come from the germline V gene (reference sequence). The DNA of the CDR3 is TGTGCCACCAGCACCTGGACAGGGGTACGAGAGACCCAGTACTTC. As protein: CATSTWTGVRETQYF.

The chain recombines TRBV11-2 with TRBJ1-1, with TRBD1 identical over 7 bases. In germline, CDR1 is SGHAT, CDR2 FQNNGV. CDR3 length: 15 residues. Trimming at V came to 6 bases and at J to 3 bases, leaving 10 bases not matched to a gene. In DNA, the CDR3 is TGTGCCAGCAGTTATCTATACAGGGGAGACACTGAAGCTTTCTTT. The encoded protein is CASSYLYRGDTEAFF.

This chain uses TRBV6-5 with TRBJ1-2; no firm D call. Trimming took 7 bases from V and 5 from J, leaving 8 bases between them. This CDR3 has 11 residues. Germline V CDR1 and CDR2: MNHEY, SVGAGI. CDR3 loop: CASNGGYGYTF. The CDR3 DNA sequence: TGTGCCAGCAACGGCGGGTATGGCTACACCTTC.